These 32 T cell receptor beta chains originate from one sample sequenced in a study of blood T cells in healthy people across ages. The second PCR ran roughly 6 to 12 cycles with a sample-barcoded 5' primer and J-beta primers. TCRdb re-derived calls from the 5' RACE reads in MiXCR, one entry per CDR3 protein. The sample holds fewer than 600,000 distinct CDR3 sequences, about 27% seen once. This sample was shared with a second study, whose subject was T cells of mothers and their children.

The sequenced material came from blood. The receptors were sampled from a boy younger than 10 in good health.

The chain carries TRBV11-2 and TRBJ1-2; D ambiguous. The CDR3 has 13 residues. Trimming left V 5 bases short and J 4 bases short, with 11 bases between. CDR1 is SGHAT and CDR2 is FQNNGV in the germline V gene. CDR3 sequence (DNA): TGTGCCAGCAGCCCACCAGTAACCTATGGCTACACCTTC. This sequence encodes CASSPPVTYGYTF.

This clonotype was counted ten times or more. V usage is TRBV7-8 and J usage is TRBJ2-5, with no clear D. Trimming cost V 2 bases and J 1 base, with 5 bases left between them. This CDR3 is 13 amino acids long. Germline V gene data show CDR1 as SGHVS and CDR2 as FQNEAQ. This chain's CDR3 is CASSLTVQETQYF. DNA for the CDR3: TGTGCCAGCAGCTTAACCGTCCAAGAGACCCAGTACTTC.

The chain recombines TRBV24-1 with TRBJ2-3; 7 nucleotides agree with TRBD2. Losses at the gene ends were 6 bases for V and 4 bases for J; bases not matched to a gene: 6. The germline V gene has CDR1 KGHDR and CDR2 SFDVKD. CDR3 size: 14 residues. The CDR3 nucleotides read TGTGCCACCAGTCGACTGGGAGGGGCAGATACGCAGTATTTT. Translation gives CATSRLGGADTQYF.

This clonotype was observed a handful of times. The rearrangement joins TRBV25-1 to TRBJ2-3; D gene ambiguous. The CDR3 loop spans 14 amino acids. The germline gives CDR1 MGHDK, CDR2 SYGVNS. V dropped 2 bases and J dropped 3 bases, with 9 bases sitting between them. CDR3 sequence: CASSETVGTDTQYF. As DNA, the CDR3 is TGTGCCAGCAGTGAAACAGTAGGAACAGATACGCAGTATTTT. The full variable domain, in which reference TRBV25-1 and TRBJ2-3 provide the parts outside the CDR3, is EADIYQTPRYLVIGTGKKITLECSQTMGHDKMYWYQQDPGMELHLIHYSYGVNSTEKGDLSSESTVSRIRTEHFPLTLESARPSHTSQYLCASSETVGTDTQYFGPGTRLTVL.

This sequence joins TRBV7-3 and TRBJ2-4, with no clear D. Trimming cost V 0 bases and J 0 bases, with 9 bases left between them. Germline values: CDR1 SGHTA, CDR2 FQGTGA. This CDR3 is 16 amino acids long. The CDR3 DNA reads TGTGCCAGCAGCTTAACGTTCACACTAGCCAAAAACATTCAGTACTTC. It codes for CASSLTFTLAKNIQYF.

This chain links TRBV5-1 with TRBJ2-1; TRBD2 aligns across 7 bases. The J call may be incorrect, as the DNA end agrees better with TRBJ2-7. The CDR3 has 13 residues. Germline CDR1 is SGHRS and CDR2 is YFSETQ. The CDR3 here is CASSLGEGYKQYF. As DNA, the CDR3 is TGCGCCAGCAGCTTGGGGGAGGGGTACAAGCAGTACTTC.

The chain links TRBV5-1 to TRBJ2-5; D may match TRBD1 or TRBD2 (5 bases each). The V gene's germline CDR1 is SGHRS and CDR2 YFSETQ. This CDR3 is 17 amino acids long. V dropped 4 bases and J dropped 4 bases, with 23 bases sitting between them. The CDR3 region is CASSGAFREISGETQYF. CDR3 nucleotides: TGCGCCAGCAGCGGGGCTTTCCGGGAAATAAGCGGAGAGACCCAGTACTTC.

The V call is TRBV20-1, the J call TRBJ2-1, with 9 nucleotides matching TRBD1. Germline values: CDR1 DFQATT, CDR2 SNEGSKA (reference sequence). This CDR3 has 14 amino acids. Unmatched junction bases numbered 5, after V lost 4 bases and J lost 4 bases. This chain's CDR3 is CSATGTGTYNEQFF. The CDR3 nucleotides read TGCAGTGCTACCGGGACAGGGACGTACAATGAGCAGTTCTTC.

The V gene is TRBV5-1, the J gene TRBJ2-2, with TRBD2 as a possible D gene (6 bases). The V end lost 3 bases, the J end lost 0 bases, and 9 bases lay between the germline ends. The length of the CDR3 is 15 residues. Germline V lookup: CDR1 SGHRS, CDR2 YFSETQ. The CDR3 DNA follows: TGCGCCAGCAGCTCCGGGACTTCGAACACCGGGGAGCTGTTTTTT. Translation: CASSSGTSNTGELFF. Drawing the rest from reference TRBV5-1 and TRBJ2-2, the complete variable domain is KAGVTQTPRYLIKTRGQQVTLSCSPISGHRSVSWYQQTPGQGLQFLFEYFSETQRNKGNFPGRFSGRQFSNSRSEMNVSTLELGDSALYLCASSSGTSNTGELFFGEGSRLTVL.

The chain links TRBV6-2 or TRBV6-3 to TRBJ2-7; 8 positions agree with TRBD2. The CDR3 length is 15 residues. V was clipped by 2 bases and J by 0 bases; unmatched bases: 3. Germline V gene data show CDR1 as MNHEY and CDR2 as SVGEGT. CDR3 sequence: CASSYESGGSYEQYF. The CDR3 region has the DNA TGTGCCAGCAGTTACGAGAGCGGGGGCTCCTACGAGCAGTACTTC.

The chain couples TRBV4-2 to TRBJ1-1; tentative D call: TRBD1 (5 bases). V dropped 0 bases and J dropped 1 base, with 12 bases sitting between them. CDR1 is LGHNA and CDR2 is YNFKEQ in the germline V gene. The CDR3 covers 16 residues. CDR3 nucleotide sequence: TGTGCCAGCAGCCAAGAAACGAGGGGCGCGAACACTGAAGCTTTCTTT. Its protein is CASSQETRGANTEAFF.

The CDR3 here is CASSPGLAVNNEQFF. The CDR3 bases are TGTGCCAGCAGCCCGGGACTAGCGGTGAACAATGAGCAGTTCTTC. The genes are TRBV27 and TRBJ2-1; 11 bases agree with TRBD2. In germline, CDR1 is MNHEY, CDR2 SMNVEV (reference sequence). CDR3 length: 15 residues. The ends lost 6 bases at V and 5 bases at J; junction bases unmatched: 6.

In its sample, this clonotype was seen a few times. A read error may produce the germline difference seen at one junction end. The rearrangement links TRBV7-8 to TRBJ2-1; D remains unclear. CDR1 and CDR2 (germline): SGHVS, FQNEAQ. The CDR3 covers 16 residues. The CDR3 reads CVSSLGWGSSYNEQFF. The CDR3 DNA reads TGTGTCAGCAGCCTGGGGTGGGGAAGCTCCTACAATGAGCAGTTCTTC.

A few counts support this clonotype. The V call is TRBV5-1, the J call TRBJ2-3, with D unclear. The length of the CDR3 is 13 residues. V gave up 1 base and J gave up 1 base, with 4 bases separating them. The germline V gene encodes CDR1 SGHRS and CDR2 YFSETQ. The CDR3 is CASSLYGTDTQYF. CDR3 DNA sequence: TGCGCCAGCAGCTTGTACGGCACAGATACGCAGTATTTT.

The CDR3 DNA sequence: TGCAGTGTTCAATACCGACCCCTCCACTTT. Amino acid sequence: CSVQYRPLHF. The V and J genes are TRBV20-1 and TRBJ1-6; no reliable D call. The CDR3 length is 10 residues. Trimming took 7 bases from V and 12 from J, leaving 10 bases between them. CDR1 and CDR2 (germline): DFQATT, SNEGSKA (reference sequence).

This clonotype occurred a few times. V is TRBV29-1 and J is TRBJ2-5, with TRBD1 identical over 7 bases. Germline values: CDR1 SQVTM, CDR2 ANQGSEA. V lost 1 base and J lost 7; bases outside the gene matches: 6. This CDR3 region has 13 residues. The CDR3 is CSVEVRGLGTQYF. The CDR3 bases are TGCAGCGTTGAAGTCAGGGGGTTAGGGACCCAGTACTTC.

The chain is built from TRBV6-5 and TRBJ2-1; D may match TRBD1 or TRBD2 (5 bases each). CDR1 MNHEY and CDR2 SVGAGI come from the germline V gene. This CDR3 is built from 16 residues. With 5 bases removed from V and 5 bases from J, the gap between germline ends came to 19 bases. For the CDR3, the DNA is TGTGCCAGCAGTGGGGATCAGGGCGGGTTTAACAATGAGCAGTTCTTC. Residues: CASSGDQGGFNNEQFF.

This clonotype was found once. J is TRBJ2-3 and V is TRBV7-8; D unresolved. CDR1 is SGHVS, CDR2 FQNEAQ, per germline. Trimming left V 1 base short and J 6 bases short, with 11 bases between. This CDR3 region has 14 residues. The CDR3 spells CASSLVFSYDTQYF. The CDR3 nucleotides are TGTGCCAGCAGCTTAGTATTCTCTTATGATACGCAGTATTTT. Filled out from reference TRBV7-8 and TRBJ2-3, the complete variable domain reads GAGVSQSPRYKVAKRGQDVALRCDPISGHVSLFWYQQALGQGPEFLTYFQNEAQLDKSGLPSDRFFAERPEGSVSTLKIQRTQQEDSAVYLCASSLVFSYDTQYFGPGTRLTVL.

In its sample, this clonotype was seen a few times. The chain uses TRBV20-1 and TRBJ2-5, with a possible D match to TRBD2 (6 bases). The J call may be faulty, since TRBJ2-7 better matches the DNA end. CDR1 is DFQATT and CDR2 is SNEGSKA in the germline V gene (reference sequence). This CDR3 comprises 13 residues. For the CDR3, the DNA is TGCAGTGCCCCCTCGGAGGGGCTGTACGAGCAGTACTTC. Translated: CSAPSEGLYEQYF.

The CDR3 bases are TGTGCCAGCAGCTCTAGCGGGGGGCCTCAGACCCAGTACTTC. Its protein product is CASSSSGGPQTQYF. The chain carries TRBV7-2 and TRBJ2-5, with 11 bases identical to TRBD2. V was pared by 4 bases and J by 6 bases, with 4 bases of the junction left unmatched. The germline CDR1 and CDR2 sequences are SGHTA and FQGNSA. The CDR3 consists of 14 residues.

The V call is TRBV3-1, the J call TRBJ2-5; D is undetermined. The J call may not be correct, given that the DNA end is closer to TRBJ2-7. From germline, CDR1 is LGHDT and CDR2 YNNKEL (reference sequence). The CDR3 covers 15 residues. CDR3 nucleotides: TGTGCCAGCAGCCAAATGGTGGCGGCCTCCTACGAGCAGTACTTC. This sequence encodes CASSQMVAASYEQYF.

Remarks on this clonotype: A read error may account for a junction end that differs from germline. The CDR3 region is CAGSELGGRGQETQYF. The CDR3 nucleotides are TGTGCCGGCAGTGAACTCGGGGGGCGCGGACAAGAGACCCAGTACTTC. The chain carries TRBV25-1 and TRBJ2-5; D possibly corresponds to TRBD2 (7 bases). Per germline, CDR1 MGHDK and CDR2 SYGVNS. This CDR3 has 16 residues.

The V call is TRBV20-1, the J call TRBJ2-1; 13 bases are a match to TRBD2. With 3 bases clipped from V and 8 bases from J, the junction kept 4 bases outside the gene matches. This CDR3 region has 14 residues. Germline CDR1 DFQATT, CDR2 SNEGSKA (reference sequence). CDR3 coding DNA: TGCAGTGCTAGGGGACTAGCGGGACGGTATGAGCAGTTCTTC. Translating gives CSARGLAGRYEQFF.

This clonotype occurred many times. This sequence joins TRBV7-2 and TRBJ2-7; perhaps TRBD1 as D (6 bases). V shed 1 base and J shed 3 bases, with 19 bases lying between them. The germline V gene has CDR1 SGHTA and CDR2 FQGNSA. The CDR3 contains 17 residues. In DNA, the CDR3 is TGTGCCAGCAGCTTAGTAGCTAACCGGGACACTTTCTACGAGCAGTACTTC. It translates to CASSLVANRDTFYEQYF.

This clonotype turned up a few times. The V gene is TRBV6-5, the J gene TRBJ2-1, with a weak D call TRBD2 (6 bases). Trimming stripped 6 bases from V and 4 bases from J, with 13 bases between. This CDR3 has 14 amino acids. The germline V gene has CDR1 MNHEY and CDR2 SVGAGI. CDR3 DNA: TGTGCCAGCAGCCGGGGACTCGAATACAATGAGCAGTTCTTC. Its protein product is CASSRGLEYNEQFF.

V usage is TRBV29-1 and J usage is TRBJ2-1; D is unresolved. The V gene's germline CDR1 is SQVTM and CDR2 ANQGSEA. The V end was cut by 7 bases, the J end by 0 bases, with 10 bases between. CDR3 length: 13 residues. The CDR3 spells CSGDWSSYNEQFF. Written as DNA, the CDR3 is TGCAGCGGCGACTGGAGCTCCTACAATGAGCAGTTCTTC.

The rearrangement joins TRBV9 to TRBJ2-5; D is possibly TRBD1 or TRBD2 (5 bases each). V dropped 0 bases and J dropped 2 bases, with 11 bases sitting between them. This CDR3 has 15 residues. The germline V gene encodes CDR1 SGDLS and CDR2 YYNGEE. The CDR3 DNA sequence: TGTGCCAGCAGCGTAGAAGGATGGGGGCAAGAGACCCAGTACTTC. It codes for CASSVEGWGQETQYF.

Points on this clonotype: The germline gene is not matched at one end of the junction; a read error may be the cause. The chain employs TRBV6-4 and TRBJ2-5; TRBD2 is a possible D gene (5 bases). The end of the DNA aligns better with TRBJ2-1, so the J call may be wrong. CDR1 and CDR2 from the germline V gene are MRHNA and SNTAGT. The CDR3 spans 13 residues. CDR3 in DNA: TGTGCCGGCAGTGCGAGGAGGTCCAATGAGCAGTTCTTC. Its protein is CAGSARRSNEQFF.

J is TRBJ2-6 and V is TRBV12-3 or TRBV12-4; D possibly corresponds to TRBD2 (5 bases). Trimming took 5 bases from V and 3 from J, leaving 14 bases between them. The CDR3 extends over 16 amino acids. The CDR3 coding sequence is TGTGCCAGCAGTGGAACCTACGGGGTTGGGGCCAACGTCCTGACTTTC. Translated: CASSGTYGVGANVLTF.

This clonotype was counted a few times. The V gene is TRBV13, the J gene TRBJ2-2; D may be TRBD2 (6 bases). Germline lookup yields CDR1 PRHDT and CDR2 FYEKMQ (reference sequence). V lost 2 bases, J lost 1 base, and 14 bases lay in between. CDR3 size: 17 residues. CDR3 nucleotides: TGTGCCAGCAGCTTAAACGGAGGGACTCTGAACACCGGGGAGCTGTTTTTT. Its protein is CASSLNGGTLNTGELFF. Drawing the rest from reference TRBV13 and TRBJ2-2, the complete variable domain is AAGVIQSPRHLIKEKRETATLKCYPIPRHDTVYWYQQGPGQDPQFLISFYEKMQSDKGSIPDRFSAQQFSDYHSELNMSSLELGDSALYFCASSLNGGTLNTGELFFGEGSRLTVL.

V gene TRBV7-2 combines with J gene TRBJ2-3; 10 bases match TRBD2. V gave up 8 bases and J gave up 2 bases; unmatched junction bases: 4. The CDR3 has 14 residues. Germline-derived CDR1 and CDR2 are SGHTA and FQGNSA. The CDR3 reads CASERGGLTDTQYF. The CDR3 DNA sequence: TGTGCCAGCGAGCGGGGGGGCCTCACAGATACGCAGTATTTT.

In DNA form, the CDR3 reads TGCAGTGCGAGTTCCGGGACGGATAATTCACCCCTCCACTTT. Amino acids: CSASSGTDNSPLHF. The chain uses TRBV20-1 and TRBJ1-6, with TRBD1 as a possible D gene (5 bases). V was shortened by 6 bases and J by 5 bases, with 14 bases between the two germline ends. The CDR3 loop spans 14 amino acids. Per germline, CDR1 DFQATT and CDR2 SNEGSKA (reference sequence).